This T cell receptor (beta chain) was retrieved from a study of a mutant IDH1 vaccine in newly diagnosed glioma. The time point denotes: week 23, last vaccination. Each vaccine dose was 300 ug of mutant IDH1 20-mer peptide, with topical imiquimod. Assay used: immunoSEQ multiplex PCR; TCRdb lists only in-frame clones, some missing. The sample gives approximately 35,000 clones, around 87% of which show up once; approximately 2.4% is in the top ten. As concerns this clone: What it binds is unknown.

CDR3 length equals 16 residues. Trimming removed 0 bases from V and 1 base from J, with 12 bases in between. Germline V gene lookup returns CDR1 SGHNT and CDR2 YYREEE (reference sequence). This TCR was sampled from a middle-aged man with glioma. The sample here was PBMCs, taken from a glioma patient whose treatment included an IDH1 peptide vaccine. The genes are TRBV5-4 and TRBJ2-3, with D perhaps TRBD2 (5 bases). The CDR3 nucleotides read TGTGCCAGCAGCTTGGGAGTAGCGCTCCGCACAGATACGCAGTATTTT. Its translation: CASSLGVALRTDTQYF.